The present entry profiles one T cell receptor (beta chain) with its context. Its cognate antigen is unknown. Specified time point: sample taken at primary tumor resection. These data are taken from a study of spatial heterogeneity in lung cancer. Study context: Sequence detection consistently recorded a greater number of beta-chain than alpha-chain sequences. Study results and limitations: Mutation tallies in tumors tracked expanded intratumoral alpha and beta TCR counts.

TCRdb called the 5' RACE reads again in MiXCR, with one record for every CDR3 protein. The table has about 100,000 distinct CDR3 sequences, 4% to 4.5% seen once. Trimming cost V 3 bases and J 6 bases, with 8 bases left between them. The germline CDR1 and CDR2 sequences are SGHAT and FQNNGV. The CDR3 runs to 12 residues. The material was lung tumor tissue, obtained at surgery. V usage is TRBV11-2 and J usage is TRBJ1-2; no clear D gene. The TCR was taken from a male donor with early-stage non-small cell lung cancer. The chain's CDR3 is CASSFRGNGYTF. DNA for the CDR3: TGTGCCAGCAGCTTCCGGGGAAATGGCTACACCTTC.